Presented here are 13 T cell receptor beta chains from one specimen sequenced in a study of identical twins. TCRdb re-derived calls from the 5' RACE reads in MiXCR, one entry per CDR3 protein. The data contain some 1,600,000 distinct CDR3 sequences, about 31% of them singletons. The sample comprised cord blood. The source is a newborn girl in good health.

This rearrangement joins TRBV20-1 to TRBJ2-1; D could derive from TRBD1 or TRBD2 (5 bases each). Germline V gene sequence: CDR1 DFQATT, CDR2 SNEGSKA (reference sequence). This CDR3 is 14 amino acids long. V lost 0 bases, J lost 6 bases, and 12 bases lay in between. Here the CDR3 DNA reads TGCAGTGCTAGAGATGTCGCAGGGAGCAATGAGCAGTTCTTC. As protein: CSARDVAGSNEQFF.

This clonotype was counted between two and nine times. The rearrangement uses TRBV28 and TRBJ2-5; 13 bases agree with TRBD2. Germline-derived CDR1 and CDR2 are MDHEN and SYDVKM. The V gene end was trimmed by 6 bases and the J gene end by 2 bases; junction bases not matched to a gene: 6. The CDR3 is 16 amino acids. Here the CDR3 DNA reads TGTGCCAGCAGCCAAGGACTAGCGGGAGAGCAAGAGACCCAGTACTTC. It encodes CASSQGLAGEQETQYF. Full variable domain (rest looked up from reference TRBV28 and TRBJ2-5): DVKVTQSSRYLVKRTGEKVFLECVQDMDHENMFWYRQDPGLGLRLIYFSYDVKMKEKGDIPEGYSVSREKKERFSLILESASTNQTSMYLCASSQGLAGEQETQYFGPGTRLLVL.

V is TRBV7-2 and J is TRBJ1-6; 7 bases match TRBD1. This CDR3 spans 14 amino acids. With V trimmed by 4 bases and J by 9 bases, 6 bases remained unmatched. In germline, CDR1 is SGHTA, CDR2 FQGNSA. This CDR3 is CASSSDRVVSPLHF. CDR3 DNA sequence: TGTGCCAGCAGCTCAGACAGGGTAGTTTCACCCCTCCACTTT.

The V gene is TRBV27, the J gene TRBJ2-1, with D possibly matching TRBD2 (5 bases). Germline lookup yields CDR1 MNHEY and CDR2 SMNVEV (reference sequence). With 5 bases removed from V and 9 bases from J, the gap between germline ends came to 14 bases. The CDR3 consists of 13 residues. In DNA, the CDR3 is TGTGCCAGCAGTCCCAGACGGGATGTTGAGCAGTTCTTC. This translates into CASSPRRDVEQFF.

The V and J genes are TRBV7-2 and TRBJ1-2; D may be TRBD1 (6 bases). Germline V lookup: CDR1 SGHTA, CDR2 FQGNSA. This CDR3 region has 16 residues. Trimming left V 5 bases short and J 2 bases short, with 18 bases between. The CDR3 is CASSADSQVLNYGYTF. The CDR3 coding sequence is TGTGCCAGCAGCGCGGACAGCCAGGTTTTAAACTATGGCTACACCTTC.

The rearrangement uses TRBV27 and TRBJ2-3; D is ambiguous. CDR1 is MNHEY and CDR2 is SMNVEV in the germline V gene (reference sequence). The V end was cut by 3 bases, the J end by 2 bases, with 12 bases between. The CDR3 length is 15 residues. CDR3 sequence: CASSFRPGPTDTQYF. As DNA, the CDR3 is TGTGCCAGCAGTTTCCGTCCAGGCCCCACAGATACGCAGTATTTT.

This clonotype was counted at least ten times. V gene TRBV5-1 combines with J gene TRBJ2-1; 8 nucleotides line up with TRBD2. The CDR3 spans 15 residues. Germline V gene data show CDR1 as SGHRS and CDR2 as YFSETQ. V dropped 5 bases and J dropped 0; count of bases not matched to a gene: 4. In nucleotides, the CDR3 is TGCGCCAGCAGAACGGGGGGGAGCTCCTACAATGAGCAGTTCTTC. It is translated as CASRTGGSSYNEQFF.

This chain links TRBV10-3 with TRBJ1-4; D is uncertain. Germline CDR1 and CDR2: ENHRY and SYGVKD. The CDR3 extends over 16 amino acids. V gave up 2 bases and J gave up 5 bases, with 15 bases separating them. Written as DNA, the CDR3 is TGTGCCATCAGTGAGACCGATTTTGCAGCAAATGAAAAACTGTTTTTT. Its translation is CAISETDFAANEKLFF.

The V gene is TRBV9, the J gene TRBJ1-1; tentatively, D is TRBD1 (6 bases). V was cut by 0 bases and J by 5 bases, with 26 bases left in between. Germline V gene sequence: CDR1 SGDLS, CDR2 YYNGEE. The CDR3 spans 19 residues. Written as DNA, the CDR3 is TGTGCCAGCAGCGTAGTCCCTGTAGTACAGGGAACCCGAAGGACTGAAGCTTTCTTT. Translation: CASSVVPVVQGTRRTEAFF.

This clonotype was counted a few times. The chain combines TRBV4-1 with TRBJ1-1; 7 bases map to TRBD1. This CDR3 is built from 16 residues. Germline values: CDR1 MGHRA, CDR2 YSYEKL. Germline trimming cut 0 bases from V and 7 bases from J; bases unmatched to any gene: 11. CDR3 DNA sequence: TGCGCCAGCAGCCAAGAGAAAAAGGGCAGGGGGGTTGAAGCTTTCTTT. The encoded protein is CASSQEKKGRGVEAFF.

This clonotype was observed a few times. The CDR3: CASSQTGFAYNSPLHF. In nucleotides, the CDR3 is TGTGCCAGCAGCCAGACAGGGTTCGCCTATAATTCACCCCTCCACTTT. The V call is TRBV3-1, the J call TRBJ1-6; 7 bases agree with TRBD1. From germline, CDR1 is LGHDT and CDR2 YNNKEL (reference sequence). V shed 3 bases and J 2 bases; nucleotides not matched to a gene: 4. This CDR3 is built from 16 residues.

This sequence joins TRBV5-1 and TRBJ2-5; D not resolved. Germline V gene sequence: CDR1 SGHRS, CDR2 YFSETQ. The CDR3 has 14 amino acids. Trimming shortened V by 0 bases and J by 2 bases, and 8 bases separated the two germline ends. For the CDR3, the DNA is TGCGCCAGCAGCTTGGGAGTCATTCAAGAGACCCAGTACTTC. Its protein product is CASSLGVIQETQYF. The full variable domain, completed using reference TRBV5-1 and TRBJ2-5, is KAGVTQTPRYLIKTRGQQVTLSCSPISGHRSVSWYQQTPGQGLQFLFEYFSETQRNKGNFPGRFSGRQFSNSRSEMNVSTLELGDSALYLCASSLGVIQETQYFGPGTRLLVL.

This clonotype was detected only a few times. One junction end disagrees with the germline gene, perhaps due to a read error. V is TRBV20-1 and J is TRBJ1-4, with 8 bases that match TRBD1. This CDR3 has 15 residues. Germline CDR1 DFQATT, CDR2 SNEGSKA (reference sequence). This CDR3 reads CSAREPGTGNEKLFF. In DNA, the CDR3 is TGCAGTGCTAGAGAGCCCGGGACAGGCAATGAAAAGCTGTTTTTT.